These 3 T cell receptor beta chains originate from one sample sequenced in a study of shared clonotypes between healthy human individuals (dated by TCRdb to between 2020 and 2021). CD8 naive samples were CD45RO-negative cells positively selected for CCR7, giving a CD45RA+CCR7+ population that excluded TemRA cells. The method behind the library was the immunoSEQ multiplex PCR assay. The table comes from immuneACCESS by way of TCRdb, which keeps in-frame sequences with V and J called. Part of the clones is missing from these tables; in studies checked, under half for an unresolved V gene and the rest for unknown reasons. The sample has about 2 million clones on record, about 94% of them singletons. The ten largest make up approximately 1% of the sample. Sequencing used naive CD8+ T cells sorted from blood. According to the study, the label for this sample's cell subset or site signals: CD45RA+CCR7+. The source is a man aged 18 to 30 in good health.

The V and J genes are TRBV10-2 and TRBJ2-7; the match to TRBD1 covers 11 bases. The CDR3 totals 13 residues. Per the germline V gene, CDR1 is WSHSY and CDR2 is SAAADI. The trim removed 7 bases at V and 4 bases at J, leaving 3 bases unmatched. CDR3 DNA sequence: TGCGCCAGCAAAGGGACAGGGGGTTACGAGCAGTACTTC. It codes for CASKGTGGYEQYF.

The CDR3 is CASSLGTVVYQETQYF. The DNA for the CDR3 is TGCGCCAGCAGCCTGGGGACTGTGGTATACCAAGAGACCCAGTACTTC. The genes are TRBV5-1 and TRBJ2-5; tentatively, D is TRBD2 (6 bases). The length of the CDR3 is 16 residues. V lost 4 bases and J 0 bases, leaving 16 bases between the germline ends. Germline CDR1 SGHRS, CDR2 YFSETQ.

The rearrangement uses TRBV27 and TRBJ2-5; TRBD1 agrees at 7 bases. Germline CDR1 MNHEY, CDR2 SMNVEV (reference sequence). Trimming cost V 5 bases and J 7 bases; bases outside gene matches: 4. The CDR3 runs 12 residues. As DNA, the CDR3 is TGTGCCAGCAGTCCCACAGGGGTGACCCAGTACTTC. Translation gives CASSPTGVTQYF.